This T cell receptor beta chain was recovered during a study of PD-L1 blockade in urothelial cancer. On the study more broadly: Atezolizumab at 1,200 mg intravenously every 3 weeks was started by patients in about 2014. Male patients with bladder-origin urothelial cancer numbered twenty-five of 29. Blood underwent analysis 3 weeks (second dose) and 6 weeks after treatment began.

Germline CDR1 reads LNHDA; CDR2 reads SQIVND (reference sequence). The CDR3 totals 14 residues. The J segment lost 5 bases and the V segment lost 9 bases, leaving 9 bases of the junction unmatched. Described time point: peripheral blood 6 weeks after treatment start. Between 1 and 8 samples, pretreatment and on-treatment, were given by each patient. Sequencing was performed with immunoSEQ multiplex PCR; in TCRdb, only in-frame clones are kept and a portion is missing. The sample shows around 100,000 clones, less than 95% of them seen only once. The clonotype was recovered from a man aged 55 to 70 with urothelial cancer. The sequencing used PBMCs, collected around atezolizumab (anti-PD-L1) treatment. The V gene is TRBV19, the J gene TRBJ1-1; 10 nucleotides agree with TRBD1. The CDR3 reads CASLDRGRRTEAFF. CDR3 DNA sequence: TGTGCCAGCCTAGACAGGGGGCGAAGGACTGAAGCTTTCTTT.